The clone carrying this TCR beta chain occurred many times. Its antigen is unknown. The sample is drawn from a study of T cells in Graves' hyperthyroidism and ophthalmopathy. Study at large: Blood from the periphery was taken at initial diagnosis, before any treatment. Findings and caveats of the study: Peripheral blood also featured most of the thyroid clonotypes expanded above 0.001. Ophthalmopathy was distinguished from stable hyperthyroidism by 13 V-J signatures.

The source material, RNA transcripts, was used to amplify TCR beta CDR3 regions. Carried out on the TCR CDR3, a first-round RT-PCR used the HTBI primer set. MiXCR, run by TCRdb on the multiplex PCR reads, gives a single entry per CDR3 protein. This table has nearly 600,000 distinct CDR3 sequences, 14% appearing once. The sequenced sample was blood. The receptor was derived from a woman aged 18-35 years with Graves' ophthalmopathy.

CDR3 region: CASRLGAGDYGYTF. The CDR3 coding sequence is TGTGCCAGCAGACTCGGGGCTGGGGACTATGGCTACACCTTC. The chain couples TRBV7-8 to TRBJ1-2, with a tentative D call TRBD1 (5 bases). V was cut by 6 bases and J by 3 bases, with 14 bases left in between. Germline loops: CDR1 SGHVS, CDR2 FQNEAQ. This CDR3 has 14 amino acids.